The 24 T cell receptor beta chains presented below share a single source sample, sequenced in a study of persistence of HIV-infected CD4 T cells. This was the immunoSEQ version 4 assay in survey mode. Repertoires were generated with immunoSEQ multiplex PCR, while TCRdb's copy carries only in-frame clones and drops some. The data contain 20,000 to 25,000 clones, around 72% of them singletons. An overlapping HIV-1 Gag peptide pool stimulated these cells at about 0.91 ug/peptide/mL. Responding CD4+ T cells were sorted by upregulation of both CD40 ligand and CD69. Antigen specificity for these receptors is unknown. This specimen consisted of CD4+ T cells sorted from PBMCs after approximately 20-hour stimulation, obtained from a patient who received antiretroviral therapy. The receptors stem from an adult man with HIV who was CMV-seropositive.

The chain recombines TRBV1 with TRBJ1-5; the table's D gene call, TRBD1, was not cross checked with the DNA. TRBV1 is annotated as a pseudogene. This CDR3 contains 18 residues. This CDR3 reads CTSSQCRDRALGNQPQHF. The CDR3, as DNA: TGCACCAGCAGCCAATGTCGGGACAGGGCATTAGGCAATCAGCCCCAGCATTTT.

Details on this clone: At one of its ends the junction is not consistent with the germline gene, which may arise from a read error. The chain employs TRBV28 and TRBJ1-2; maybe TRBD1 (5 bases). The germline V gene encodes CDR1 MDHEN and CDR2 SYDVKM. The CDR3 runs to 14 residues. Here the CDR3 reads CATSSGTEGYGYTF. CDR3 nucleotide sequence: TGTGCCACCAGTTCCGGGACTGAGGGCTATGGCTACACCTTC.

The chain joins TRBV28 to TRBJ1-2; TRBD1 matches 8 bases. V gave up 5 bases and J gave up 4 bases; unmatched junction bases: 18. The CDR3 extends over 18 amino acids. Germline CDR1 is MDHEN and CDR2 is SYDVKM. CDR3 loop: CASSPPRVTGELRYGYTF. The DNA for the CDR3 is TGTGCCAGCAGTCCTCCCCGGGTGACAGGGGAATTGCGCTATGGCTACACCTTC.

The chain couples TRBV18 to TRBJ2-7; D is uncertain. Trimming left V 3 bases short and J 2 bases short, with 17 bases between. This CDR3 contains 16 residues. Germline assignment: CDR1 KGHSH and CDR2 LQKENI. CDR3 protein: CASSPTTTVGPYEQYF. As DNA, the CDR3 is TGTGCCAGCTCACCGACGACAACGGTAGGACCCTACGAGCAGTACTTC.

The V call is TRBV19, the J call TRBJ2-7; D tentatively fits TRBD1 or TRBD2 (5 bases each). CDR1 LNHDA and CDR2 SQIVND come from the germline V gene (reference sequence). This CDR3 is built from 14 residues. The ends were cut back, 8 bases at V and 1 base at J, with 15 bases in the middle. In DNA form, the CDR3 reads TGTGCCAGTCAAAGGGACGGCGGGTCCTACGAGCAGTACTTC. Encoded protein: CASQRDGGSYEQYF.

The chain recombines TRBV9 with TRBJ1-2; D is undetermined. CDR1 and CDR2 (germline): SGDLS, YYNGEE. V lost 0 bases and J lost 4, with 4 bases in between. CDR3 length: 12 amino acids. CDR3 in DNA: TGTGCCAGCAGCGTAGTTGCCTATGGCTACACCTTC. This sequence encodes CASSVVAYGYTF.

The chain employs TRBV19 and TRBJ2-7; TRBD1 agrees at 9 bases. In germline, CDR1 is LNHDA, CDR2 SQIVND (reference sequence). V shed 4 bases and J 6 bases; nucleotides not matched to a gene: 4. The CDR3 sequence is 13 residues long. CDR3 sequence: CASSTWDRVEQYF. Here the CDR3 DNA reads TGTGCCAGTAGTACCTGGGACAGGGTCGAGCAGTACTTC.

The chain recombines TRBV19 with TRBJ2-7; 10 nucleotides align to TRBD1. V shed 5 bases, J shed 4 bases, and the junction held 8 bases outside the gene matches. Germline CDR1 is LNHDA and CDR2 is SQIVND (reference sequence). The CDR3 runs to 15 residues. The CDR3 region is CASSGVRDRGYEQYF. The CDR3 DNA reads as TGTGCCAGTAGTGGGGTCCGGGACAGGGGTTACGAGCAGTACTTC.

V usage is TRBV27 and J usage is TRBJ1-2, with a tentative D call TRBD1 (6 bases). This CDR3 has 17 amino acids. Germline lookup yields CDR1 MNHEY and CDR2 SMNVEV (reference sequence). The ends were cut back, 0 bases at V and 4 bases at J, with 18 bases in the middle. The CDR3 nucleotides are TGTGCCAGCAGTTTATCGATCCCTGGGGGCGCGACCTATGGCTACACCTTC. Translating gives CASSLSIPGGATYGYTF.

CDR3 DNA sequence: TGTGCCAGTACCCGGGGTCAGAGCTCCTACAATGAGCAGTTCTTC. This translates into CASTRGQSSYNEQFF. The chain combines TRBV27 with TRBJ2-1; a weak D match, TRBD2 (5 bases). V was cut by 9 bases and J by 0 bases, with 15 bases left in between. The CDR3 runs 15 residues. CDR1 and CDR2 from the germline V gene are MNHEY and SMNVEV (reference sequence).

The J gene is TRBJ2-5, the V gene TRBV6-5; D call uncertain. The germline CDR1 and CDR2 sequences are MNHEY and SVGAGI. With 0 bases removed from V and 5 bases from J, the gap between germline ends came to 16 bases. There are 16 residues in the CDR3. The CDR3 protein is CASSYSGSGVRETQYF. The CDR3, as DNA: TGTGCCAGCAGTTACTCGGGTTCGGGTGTCCGGGAGACCCAGTACTTC.

This clone was seen a few times. The rearrangement joins TRBV14 to TRBJ1-4; D perhaps matches TRBD1 (6 bases). The CDR3 consists of 17 residues. V dropped 4 bases and J dropped 3 bases, with 18 bases sitting between them. The germline V gene has CDR1 SGHDN and CDR2 FVKESK. The CDR3 DNA reads as TGTGCCAGCAGCCGCGGAGTCCAGGGGAGGGCTAATGAAAAACTGTTTTTT. Protein sequence: CASSRGVQGRANEKLFF. The entire variable domain, with the rest obtained from reference TRBV14 and TRBJ1-4, is as follows: EAGVTQFPSHSVIEKGQTVTLRCDPISGHDNLYWYRRVMGKEIKFLLHFVKESKQDESGMPNNRFLAERTGGTYSTLKVQPAELEDSGVYFCASSRGVQGRANEKLFFGSGTQLSVL.

The chain links TRBV3-1 (or the pseudogene TRBV3-2) to TRBJ1-1; a weak D match, TRBD1 (6 bases). CDR3 size: 15 residues. Germline V gene sequence: CDR1 LGHDT, CDR2 YNNKEL (reference sequence). V was pared by 3 bases and J by 5 bases, with 16 bases between. The CDR3 region has the DNA TGTGCCAGCAGCCAGCGGGGGGGGCGAGGGACTGAAGCTTTCTTT. This translates into CASSQRGGRGTEAFF.

The chain joins TRBV18 to TRBJ2-7; TRBD1 is a possible D gene (6 bases). CDR3 length: 12 residues. Trimming took 5 bases from V and 3 from J, leaving 8 bases between them. The germline CDR1 and CDR2 sequences are KGHSH and LQKENI. CDR3: CASSVQGYEQYF. The CDR3 DNA follows: TGTGCCAGCTCAGTACAGGGCTACGAGCAGTACTTC.

This clone occurred a few times. V is TRBV7-3 and J is TRBJ1-5; D not resolved. The CDR3 is made up of 13 amino acids. The germline gives CDR1 SGHTA, CDR2 FQGTGA. V was shortened by 2 bases and J by 3 bases, with 5 bases between the two germline ends. The CDR3 bases are TGTGCCAGCAGCTTAGACGTCAATCAGCCCCAGCATTTT. This gives the protein CASSLDVNQPQHF.

The chain has TRBV7-6 and TRBJ1-3; TRBD1 is a possible D gene (6 bases). Trimming cost V 0 bases and J 3 bases, with 12 bases left between them. The CDR3 runs to 16 residues. Germline loops: CDR1 SGHVS, CDR2 FNYEAQ. The CDR3 DNA reads as TGTGCCAGCAGCTTAGCTGGGGGGGGCTTTGGAAACACCATATATTTT. This sequence encodes CASSLAGGGFGNTIYF.

The CDR3 reads CASGLVLRWDRGPSNQPQHF. CDR3 DNA: TGTGCTAGTGGTTTGGTACTCCGTTGGGACAGGGGGCCTAGCAATCAGCCCCAGCATTTT. The gene calls are TRBV12-5 and TRBJ1-5, with 12 positions matching TRBD1. The CDR3 has 20 amino acids. Trimming cost V 0 bases and J 0 bases; bases outside gene matches: 9. Per the germline V gene, CDR1 is LGHNT and CDR2 is FRNRAP. Filled out from reference TRBV12-5 and TRBJ1-5, the complete variable domain reads DARVTQTPRHKVTEMGQEVTMRCQPILGHNTVFWYRQTMMQGLELLAYFRNRAPLDDSGMPKDRFSAEMPDATLATLKIQPSEPRDSAVYFCASGLVLRWDRGPSNQPQHFGDGTRLSIL.

The rearrangement joins TRBV6-4 to TRBJ2-3; TRBD2 agrees at 7 bases. J was trimmed by 3 bases and V by 3 bases; bases with no gene match: 3. This CDR3 is built from 14 residues. CDR1 is MRHNA, CDR2 SNTAGT, per germline. CDR3 protein: CASSEAGRTDTQYF. DNA of the CDR3: TGTGCCAGCAGTGAAGCGGGGAGGACAGATACGCAGTATTTT.

V is TRBV5-1 and J is TRBJ1-2, with 8 bases that match TRBD1. The germline gives CDR1 SGHRS, CDR2 YFSETQ. The length of the CDR3 is 15 residues. Trimming at V came to 1 base and at J to 5 bases, leaving 7 bases not matched to a gene. In nucleotides, the CDR3 is TGCGCCAGCAGCTTGTCTACAGGGGGTGGTTATGGCTACACCTTC. This translates into CASSLSTGGGYGYTF. The full variable domain, with the rest looked up from reference TRBV5-1 and TRBJ1-2, is KAGVTQTPRYLIKTRGQQVTLSCSPISGHRSVSWYQQTPGQGLQFLFEYFSETQRNKGNFPGRFSGRQFSNSRSEMNVSTLELGDSALYLCASSLSTGGGYGYTFGSGTRLTVV.

This chain joins TRBV7-8 and TRBJ2-3; the D is unclear. Trimming removed 0 bases at V and 2 bases at J, with 9 bases between. Germline V CDR1 and CDR2: SGHVS, FQNEAQ. The CDR3 covers 15 residues. The CDR3 loop is CASSLALRFTDTQYF. The CDR3 DNA sequence: TGTGCCAGCAGCTTAGCGTTGCGGTTCACAGATACGCAGTATTTT. Together with reference TRBV7-8 and TRBJ2-3, the CDR3 gives the full variable domain: GAGVSQSPRYKVAKRGQDVALRCDPISGHVSLFWYQQALGQGPEFLTYFQNEAQLDKSGLPSDRFFAERPEGSVSTLKIQRTQQEDSAVYLCASSLALRFTDTQYFGPGTRLTVL.

The V and J genes are TRBV11-2 and TRBJ2-3; unclear D gene. CDR3 length equals 15 residues. CDR1 is SGHAT and CDR2 is FQNNGV in the germline V gene. With 2 bases removed from V and 2 bases from J, the gap between germline ends came to 11 bases. This chain's CDR3 is CASSLLVTSTDTQYF. As DNA, the CDR3 is TGTGCCAGCAGCTTACTAGTTACCTCCACAGATACGCAGTATTTT. The full variable domain, its missing parts supplied by reference TRBV11-2 and TRBJ2-3, is EAGVAQSPRYKIIEKRQSVAFWCNPISGHATLYWYQQILGQGPKLLIQFQNNGVVDDSQLPKDRFSAERLKGVDSTLKIQPAKLEDSAVYLCASSLLVTSTDTQYFGPGTRLTVL.

The chain couples TRBV15 to TRBJ2-5; the D gene is possibly TRBD1 (5 bases). Germline lookup yields CDR1 LNHNV and CDR2 YYDKDF (reference sequence). CDR3 length: 14 amino acids. V lost 3 bases, J lost 0 bases, and 8 bases lay in between. CDR3 sequence reads: CATSSYRYQETQYF. In DNA, the CDR3 is TGTGCCACCAGCAGTTACAGGTACCAAGAGACCCAGTACTTC. The whole variable domain, remainder taken from reference TRBV15 and TRBJ2-5, is DAMVIQNPRYQVTQFGKPVTLSCSQTLNHNVMYWYQQKSSQAPKLLFHYYDKDFNNEADTPDNFQSRRPNTSFCFLDIRSPGLGDTAMYLCATSSYRYQETQYFGPGTRLLVL.

This clone was seen a few times. The chain joins TRBV18 to TRBJ2-1; the match to TRBD1 covers 9 bases. Per the germline V gene, CDR1 is KGHSH and CDR2 is LQKENI. V gave up 5 bases and J gave up 6 bases; unmatched junction bases: 8. This CDR3 contains 15 residues. In DNA, the CDR3 is TGTGCCAGCTCAGAGGGACAGGGAAGGGGCAATGAGCAGTTCTTC. Residues: CASSEGQGRGNEQFF.

The chain carries TRBV19 and TRBJ2-7; 9 bases align to TRBD1. The CDR3 spans 15 residues. With 3 bases clipped from V and 3 bases from J, the junction kept 6 bases outside the gene matches. The germline gives CDR1 LNHDA, CDR2 SQIVND (reference sequence). This chain's CDR3 is CASSIGTGPHYEQYF. The CDR3 coding sequence is TGTGCCAGTAGTATCGGGACAGGGCCTCACTACGAGCAGTACTTC.